The sequence of this T cell receptor (beta chain) was determined in a study of T-cell reconstitution after alpha-beta-depleted transplantation in children. Preparing the TCRbeta library involved the use of unique molecular identifiers. TCRdb redid the calling of the PCR reads with MiXCR, one entry per CDR3 protein. The sample consists of a few hundred thousand distinct CDR3 sequences, over 20% of them appearing once. V lost 3 bases and J lost 5; bases outside the gene matches: 12. The CDR3 contains 18 residues. Germline V gene lookup returns CDR1 ENHRY and CDR2 SYGVKD. The J gene is TRBJ2-5, the V gene TRBV10-3; 13 bases agree with TRBD2. The clonotype originates from a boy less than two years old with Wiskott-Aldrich syndrome, due to receive a stem cell transplant. Material: PBMCs, obtained before TCRalphabeta/CD19-depleted stem cell transplant. The CDR3 sequence: CAISEDGLAGVPRETQYF. CDR3 coding DNA: TGTGCCATCAGTGAAGATGGACTAGCGGGAGTCCCACGGGAGACCCAGTACTTC.